This T cell receptor (beta chain) is drawn from a study of graft-versus-host responses after intestinal transplantation (TCRdb year 2021). In the study overall: The transplants that recipients got were multivisceral, liver-intestinal, or isolated intestinal. Alloreactive clones were identified by sequencing pre-transplant mixed lymphocyte reaction products and comparing them with unstimulated pre-transplant donor and recipient T cells. Anti-thymocyte globulin induction was given to all recipients, followed by maintenance tacrolimus and steroids for around three years. Bulk TCR-beta CDR3 sequencing was used to track graft-versus-host and host-versus-graft alloreactive T cell clones in the graft, circulation and bone marrow after intestinal transplantation. Donor T cell macrochimerism was defined as a peak of at least 4% donor T cells among recipient peripheral blood mononuclear cells. The cohort enrolled 24 intestinal transplant recipients, one of whom was a retransplant, and 3 patients without pretransplant specimens were excluded. Rather than being sequenced by the commercial service, samples from a few later patients were sequenced in-house on an Illumina MiSeq and processed with MiXCR.

Libraries were constructed by the immunoSEQ multiplex PCR assay. For most patients, genomic DNA was isolated with the Qiagen DNeasy Blood and Tissue Kit and sent frozen to Adaptive Biotechnologies for TCR sequencing. For most patients, high-throughput TCR-beta CDR3 sequencing of genomic DNA was performed by Adaptive Biotechnologies. The authors processed their data as follows. Adaptive's ImmunoSEQ software supplied the TCR sequencing data for approximately 18 patients, while MiXCR and VDJtools were used to process a few other patients. To correct CD4 versus CD8 sorting errors, sequences present in both subsets at a frequency ratio below 5:1 were removed. CDR3 nucleotide sequences shared by donor and recipient were removed because the origin of these sequences could not be assigned. Alloreactive clones required at least 2-fold expansion over unstimulated cells and minimum CFSE-low frequency of 0.002% (template counts) or 0.001% (read counts). A clone was considered mappable if detected in the sequenced pre-transplant spleen, lymph node, or MLR CFSE-low populations of the donor or recipient. The cumulative frequency of alloreactive clones was calculated as a percentage of all sequences, weighted by copy number. In TCRdb, the immuneACCESS table is reduced to in-frame sequences with V and J assigned. These tables do not hold every clone; where another copy was compared, an unresolved V gene accounts for under half, and the others remain unexplained. V, J and clone size were drawn from that table, and D and trimming were deduced from the DNA. The table for this sample lists more than 65,000 clones; around 90% of them were counted only once. The ten most abundant clones make up around 7.6% of the sample.

The investigation overall reported the following: Conclusions were limited by the relatively low number and heterogeneity of intestinal transplant patients. Patients with donor T cell macrochimerism had high GvH to HvG T cell clonal ratios in their allografts. GvH clones were found in recipient bone marrow, and some of the GvH clones appeared earlier in ileal mucosa or blood, which is consistent with an intestinal mucosal origin. Early after transplant, declines in HvG clones were associated with peak levels of circulating GvH clones.

The time point label, read with the paper, signifies: cells obtained before transplantation from donor or recipient. CD3+CD4+ and CD3+CD8+ populations were FACS-sorted from unstimulated pre-transplant donor and recipient cells taken from spleen or lymph nodes. To note about this clone: Its antigen target is currently unknown. Qualities for individual bases were not recorded, and no much larger clone is one base off.

This specimen was unstimulated CD8+ T cells sorted from spleen or lymph node cells, taken before transplant. This clonotype was obtained from a human donor who was the organ donor for an intestinal transplant.

The DNA sequence is given as TGCGCCAGCAGCCAAGTACTAGCGAGCACAGATACGCAGTATTTT. Its protein is CASSQVLASTDTQYF. The chain is assembled from TRBV4-1 and TRBJ2-3; the central 7 bases match TRBD2. The germline V gene specifies MGHRA as CDR1 and YSYEKL as CDR2. The CDR3 runs 15 residues from the cysteine to the phenylalanine. Only the CDR3 DNA is retained, 45 bases long and in frame from the first base. V trim: 1 base; J trim: 0 bases; unmatched bases: 1.